Listed below are T cell receptor beta chains from one sample, sequenced in a study of graft-versus-host responses after intestinal transplantation. Libraries were prepared by immunoSEQ multiplex PCR; TCRdb keeps only in-frame clonotypes and omits some of them. This sample has 50,000 to 75,000 clones, with 89% found just once. This sample comprised ileum tissue, obtained around 350 days after transplant. The origin of the receptors is a human patient who received an intestinal transplant, so some T cells may come from the graft donor. CDR3s include the opening cysteine and the closing phenylalanine or tryptophan. A D gene is named only where the DNA matches it firmly. The size entry is marked missing in some rows and otherwise reads once, few, many or a size class.

length: 13; V: TRBV4-1; J: TRBJ2-3; size: .; D: .; CDR3: CASSQRGPDTQYF; DNA: TGCGCCAGCAGCCAGAGAGGCCCGGATACGCAGTATTTT
length: 16; V: TRBV19; J: TRBJ2-3; size: once; D: TRBD2; CDR3: CASSISSGRAVDTQYF; DNA: TGTGCCAGTAGTATCAGCAGCGGGAGGGCCGTAGATACGCAGTATTTT
length: 16; V: TRBV9; J: TRBJ1-3; size: .; D: .; CDR3: CASSLWDPLSGNTIYF; DNA: TGTGCCAGCAGCCTCTGGGACCCCCTCTCTGGAAACACCATATATTTT
length: 12; V: TRBV11-1; J: TRBJ2-7; size: .; D: .; CDR3: CASSPGGHEQYF; DNA: TGTGCCAGCAGCCCCGGGGGGCACGAGCAGTACTTC
length: 12; V: TRBV2; J: TRBJ2-7; size: .; D: .; CDR3: CVSWDTYYEQYF; DNA: TGTGTCAGTTGGGACACCTACTACGAGCAGTACTTC
length: 15; V: TRBV7-2; J: TRBJ2-1; size: .; D: .; CDR3: CASSLTQGRGNEQFF; DNA: TGTGCCAGCAGCTTAACCCAAGGGCGCGGGAATGAGCAGTTCTTC
length: 12; V: TRBV5-4; J: TRBJ1-2; size: .; D: .; CDR3: CASSFSNYGYTF; DNA: TGTGCCAGCAGCTTCAGCAACTATGGCTACACCTTC
length: 12; V: TRBV11-2; J: TRBJ2-5; size: .; D: .; CDR3: CASSLDLDRQYF; DNA: TGTGCCAGCAGCTTAGACCTGGATCGCCAGTACTTC
length: 14; V: TRBV2; J: TRBJ2-7; size: .; D: .; CDR3: CANLGGEYLYEQYF; DNA: TGTGCCAATCTAGGGGGGGAATATCTCTACGAGCAGTACTTC
length: 14; V: TRBV28; J: TRBJ2-1; size: once; D: TRBD1; CDR3: CASRPGQRDPSQFF; DNA: TGTGCCAGCAGGCCGGGACAGAGGGATCCATCTCAGTTCTTC
length: 15; V: TRBV19; J: TRBJ1-4; size: few; D: .; CDR3: CASSDNGVANEKLFF; DNA: TGTGCCAGTAGTGACAACGGGGTGGCAAATGAAAAACTGTTTTTT
length: 14; V: TRBV18; J: TRBJ2-4; size: .; D: .; CDR3: CASFSDSGENIQYF; DNA: TGTGCCAGCTTCTCGGACAGTGGGGAAAACATTCAGTACTTC
length: 12; V: TRBV10-3; J: TRBJ2-7; size: few; D: .; CDR3: CAISGSSYEQYF; DNA: TGTGCCATCAGTGGGAGCTCCTACGAGCAGTACTTC
length: 15; V: TRBV6-5; J: TRBJ2-7; size: once; D: TRBD2; CDR3: CASSYGGGASYEQYF; DNA: TGTGCCAGCAGTTACGGCGGGGGGGCATCCTACGAGCAGTACTTC